These T cell receptor beta chains were read from a single sample in a study of cytomegalovirus exposure and HLA in healthy donors. Sequencing used immunoSEQ multiplex PCR; TCRdb keeps in-frame clones, though not all of them. The sample lists about 120,000 clones; approximately 90% were seen once. The sample was PBMCs. These receptors originate from a man between 18 and 29 years old in good health and CMV-seronegative. Each CDR3 is given with its conserved first and last residue. D genes are given only for firm matches. Expanded clones get a size class; other rows say once, few or many, or leave the size out.

v_gene: TRBV5-4
d_gene: -
abundance: -
j_gene: TRBJ1-1
CDR3nt: TGTGCCAGCAGCTTGGAGCTAGGGAACACTGAAGCTTTCTTT
CDR3aa: CASSLELGNTEAFF

v_gene: TRBV9
d_gene: TRBD2
abundance: -
j_gene: TRBJ2-7
CDR3nt: TGTGCCAGCAGCCCAAACGGAGGGCTAGCGGGAGGGCCTATCTCCTACGAGCAGTACTTC
CDR3aa: CASSPNGGLAGGPISYEQYF

v_gene: TRBV19
d_gene: TRBD1
abundance: -
j_gene: TRBJ1-1
CDR3nt: TGTGCCAGTAGTATTCGAGGACAGGGGTGGAATGAAGCTTTCTTT
CDR3aa: CASSIRGQGWNEAFF

v_gene: TRBV4-3
d_gene: -
abundance: -
j_gene: TRBJ1-6
CDR3nt: TGCGCCAGCAGCCAAGATTCGTCAGGGAATTCACCCCTCCACTTT
CDR3aa: CASSQDSSGNSPLHF

v_gene: TRBV6-1
d_gene: -
abundance: few
j_gene: TRBJ1-5
CDR3nt: TGTGCCAGCAGGTCTGACACCTATAGCAATCAGCCCCAGCATTTT
CDR3aa: CASRSDTYSNQPQHF

v_gene: TRBV27
d_gene: -
abundance: -
j_gene: TRBJ2-1
CDR3nt: TGTGCCAGCAGTTTACTAGCGCCCGACGATGAGCAGTTCTTC
CDR3aa: CASSLLAPDDEQFF

v_gene: TRBV7-9
d_gene: -
abundance: -
j_gene: TRBJ2-7
CDR3nt: TGTGCCAGCACAGTCCCCGGGGAAAAGTACGAGCAGTACTTC
CDR3aa: CASTVPGEKYEQYF

v_gene: TRBV5-4
d_gene: TRBD1
abundance: -
j_gene: TRBJ1-2
CDR3nt: TGTGCCAGCAGCTACTCGACAGGGGGAGACTATGGCTACACCTTC
CDR3aa: CASSYSTGGDYGYTF

v_gene: TRBV19
d_gene: TRBD2
abundance: -
j_gene: TRBJ2-1
CDR3nt: TGTGCCAGTAGGCGACTAGCGGGGCAAAACTACAATGAGCAGTTCTTC
CDR3aa: CASRRLAGQNYNEQFF

v_gene: TRBV28
d_gene: -
abundance: -
j_gene: TRBJ1-3
CDR3nt: TGTGCCAGCAGTTTATCACAGGGTGGGCCTGGAAACACCATATATTTT
CDR3aa: CASSLSQGGPGNTIYF

v_gene: TRBV9
d_gene: -
abundance: few
j_gene: TRBJ1-1
CDR3nt: TGTGCCAGCAGCGTAGTTGGAACAGACACTGAAGCTTTCTTT
CDR3aa: CASSVVGTDTEAFF

v_gene: TRBV2
d_gene: -
abundance: -
j_gene: TRBJ2-3
CDR3nt: TGTGCCAGCACGAAGGACTCAGATACGCAGTATTTT
CDR3aa: CASTKDSDTQYF

v_gene: TRBV6-1
d_gene: TRBD2
abundance: -
j_gene: TRBJ2-7
CDR3nt: TGTGCCAGCAGGACTAGCGGGGTCGGTTACGAGCAGTACTTC
CDR3aa: CASRTSGVGYEQYF

v_gene: TRBV7-9
d_gene: TRBD1
abundance: -
j_gene: TRBJ2-3
CDR3nt: TGTGCCAGCAGCCTCGGGACAGTGAGCACAGATACGCAGTATTTT
CDR3aa: CASSLGTVSTDTQYF

v_gene: TRBV2
d_gene: -
abundance: -
j_gene: TRBJ1-2
CDR3nt: -
CDR3aa: CASSEGQYVGYTF

v_gene: TRBV28
d_gene: -
abundance: -
j_gene: TRBJ1-1
CDR3nt: TGTGCCAGCAGTGGGGCCGACAAGATAAGTGAAGCTTTCTTT
CDR3aa: CASSGADKISEAFF

v_gene: TRBV9
d_gene: TRBD1
abundance: -
j_gene: TRBJ1-6
CDR3nt: TGTGCCAGCAGTACAGGGGGCGGATCACCCCTCCACTTT
CDR3aa: CASSTGGGSPLHF

v_gene: TRBV6-4
d_gene: TRBD1
abundance: -
j_gene: TRBJ1-2
CDR3nt: TGTGCCAGCAGTGAAAATCCGGGACAGCCTTTCACCTTC
CDR3aa: CASSENPGQPFTF

v_gene: TRBV4-1
d_gene: TRBD2
abundance: -
j_gene: TRBJ2-1
CDR3nt: TGCGCCAGCAGCCAAGAGACCGGTTCCGGGAGGGCCGATTACAATGAGCAGTTCTTC
CDR3aa: CASSQETGSGRADYNEQFF

v_gene: TRBV28
d_gene: TRBD1
abundance: few
j_gene: TRBJ1-2
CDR3nt: TGTGCCAGCAGTTCTAAGCTGACCCGGGACAGGGTCTATGGCTACACCTTC
CDR3aa: CASSSKLTRDRVYGYTF

v_gene: TRBV6-6
d_gene: TRBD2
abundance: -
j_gene: TRBJ2-7
CDR3nt: TGTGCCAGCAGCCCAACTAGCGGATCTTACGGCGAGCAGTACTTC
CDR3aa: CASSPTSGSYGEQYF

v_gene: TRBV30
d_gene: TRBD1
abundance: -
j_gene: TRBJ1-2
CDR3nt: TGTGCCTGGGAGACAGGGGGCTGGGGCTACACCTTC
CDR3aa: CAWETGGWGYTF

v_gene: TRBV27
d_gene: TRBD2
abundance: -
j_gene: TRBJ2-2
CDR3nt: TGTGCCAGCACCTCTTCTAGCGGGATCGGGGAGCTGTTTTTT
CDR3aa: CASTSSSGIGELFF

v_gene: TRBV11-2
d_gene: TRBD1
abundance: -
j_gene: TRBJ1-3
CDR3nt: TGTGCCAGCAGCGTACAGACAGGGGGCTACGGAAACACCATATATTTT
CDR3aa: CASSVQTGGYGNTIYF

v_gene: TRBV27
d_gene: -
abundance: -
j_gene: TRBJ1-1
CDR3nt: TGTGCCAGCAGTTCCCAGGCCAGCCGGACAGAAGCTTTCTTT
CDR3aa: CASSSQASRTEAFF

v_gene: TRBV18
d_gene: -
abundance: -
j_gene: TRBJ1-5
CDR3nt: TGTGCCAGCTCCGCACAGGGCGGTGAGAGCAATCAGCCCCAGCATTTT
CDR3aa: CASSAQGGESNQPQHF

v_gene: TRBV5-1
d_gene: TRBD1
abundance: few
j_gene: TRBJ1-2
CDR3nt: TGCGCCAGCAGGAAAGTGACAGGGTCCGGATCTGGCTACACCTTC
CDR3aa: CASRKVTGSGSGYTF

v_gene: TRBV28
d_gene: TRBD1
abundance: -
j_gene: TRBJ1-3
CDR3nt: TGTGCCAGCAGTTATCAGGGGGCGCGTGGAAACACCATATATTTT
CDR3aa: CASSYQGARGNTIYF

v_gene: TRBV23-1
d_gene: -
abundance: -
j_gene: TRBJ1-1
CDR3nt: TGCGCCAGCAGAAGACGGACTCGAGGAACTGAAGCTTTCTTT
CDR3aa: CASRRRTRGTEAFF

v_gene: TRBV27
d_gene: -
abundance: -
j_gene: TRBJ1-2
CDR3nt: TGTGCCAGCTGGGCAGCAAGAACTAACTATGGCTACACCTTC
CDR3aa: CASWAARTNYGYTF

v_gene: TRBV19
d_gene: -
abundance: few
j_gene: TRBJ2-2
CDR3nt: TGTGCCAGTAAATCAGGGGCAGCCGGGGAGCTGTTTTTT
CDR3aa: CASKSGAAGELFF

v_gene: TRBV28
d_gene: TRBD2
abundance: -
j_gene: TRBJ2-7
CDR3nt: TGTGCCAGCAGTTCGAGCGGGAGCGTCTACGAGCAGTACTTC
CDR3aa: CASSSSGSVYEQYF

v_gene: TRBV5-4
d_gene: -
abundance: -
j_gene: TRBJ2-7
CDR3nt: TGTGCCAGCAGCTCCAGGGAAGGGGGACCTGGGGCCTACGAGCAGTACTTC
CDR3aa: CASSSREGGPGAYEQYF

v_gene: TRBV2
d_gene: -
abundance: -
j_gene: TRBJ2-1
CDR3nt: TGTGCCAGCTTAAGAGGGTCTTCCAAAGCAGGTATTGAGCAGTTCTTC
CDR3aa: CASLRGSSKAGIEQFF

v_gene: TRBV11-2
d_gene: -
abundance: -
j_gene: TRBJ2-7
CDR3nt: TGTGCCAGCAGCTCTATAGTGGACAGAGTCTACGAGCAGTACTTC
CDR3aa: CASSSIVDRVYEQYF

v_gene: TRBV28
d_gene: -
abundance: few
j_gene: TRBJ1-1
CDR3nt: TGTGCCAGCAGTCCAGTCGTCACTGAAGCTTTCTTT
CDR3aa: CASSPVVTEAFF